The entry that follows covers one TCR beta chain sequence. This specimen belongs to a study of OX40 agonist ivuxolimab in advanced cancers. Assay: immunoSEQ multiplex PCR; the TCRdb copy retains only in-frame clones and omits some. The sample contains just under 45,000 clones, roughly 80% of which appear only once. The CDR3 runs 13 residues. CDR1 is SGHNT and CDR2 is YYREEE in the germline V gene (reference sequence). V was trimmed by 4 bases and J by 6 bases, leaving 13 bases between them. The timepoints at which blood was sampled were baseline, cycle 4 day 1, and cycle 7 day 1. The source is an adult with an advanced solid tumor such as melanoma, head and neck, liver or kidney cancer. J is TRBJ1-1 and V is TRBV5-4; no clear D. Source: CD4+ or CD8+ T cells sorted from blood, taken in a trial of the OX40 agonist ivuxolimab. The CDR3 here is CASSQTNDAEAFF. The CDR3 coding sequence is TGTGCCAGCAGCCAGACGAATGACGCTGAAGCTTTCTTT.